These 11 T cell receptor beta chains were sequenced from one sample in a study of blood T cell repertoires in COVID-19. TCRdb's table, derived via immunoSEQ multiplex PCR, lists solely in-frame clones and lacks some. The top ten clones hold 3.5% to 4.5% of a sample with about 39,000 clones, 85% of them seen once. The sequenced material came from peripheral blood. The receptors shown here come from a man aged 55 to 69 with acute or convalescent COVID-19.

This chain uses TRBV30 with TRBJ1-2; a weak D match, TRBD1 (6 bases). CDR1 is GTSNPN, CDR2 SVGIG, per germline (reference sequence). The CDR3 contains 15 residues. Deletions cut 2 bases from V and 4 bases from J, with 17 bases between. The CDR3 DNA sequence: TGTGCCTGGAGTCCCCAGGCAGGGGCGGGCTATGGCTACACCTTC. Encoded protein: CAWSPQAGAGYGYTF.

The CDR3: CASSLERAGSSYEQYF. The CDR3 DNA is TGTGCCAGCAGCTTGGAGAGGGCGGGGAGCTCCTACGAGCAGTACTTC. V gene TRBV5-5 combines with J gene TRBJ2-7, with D possibly TRBD2 on 6 matching bases. The germline CDR1 and CDR2 sequences are SGHKS and YYEKEE (reference sequence). This CDR3 is built from 16 residues. V dropped 0 bases and J dropped 0 bases, with 13 bases sitting between them.

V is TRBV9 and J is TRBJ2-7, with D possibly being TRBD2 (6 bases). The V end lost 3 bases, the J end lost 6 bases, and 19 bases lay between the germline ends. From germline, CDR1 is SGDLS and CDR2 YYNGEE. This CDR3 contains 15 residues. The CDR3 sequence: CASSASDYLGVEQYF. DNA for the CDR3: TGTGCCAGCAGCGCCTCGGACTACCTTGGGGTCGAGCAGTACTTC.

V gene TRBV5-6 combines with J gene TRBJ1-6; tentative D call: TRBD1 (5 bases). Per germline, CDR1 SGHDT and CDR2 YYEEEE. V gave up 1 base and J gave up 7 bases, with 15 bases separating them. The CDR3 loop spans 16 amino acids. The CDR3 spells CASSLSRAQANSPLHF. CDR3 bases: TGTGCCAGCAGCTTGTCCAGGGCCCAGGCCAATTCACCCCTCCACTTT.

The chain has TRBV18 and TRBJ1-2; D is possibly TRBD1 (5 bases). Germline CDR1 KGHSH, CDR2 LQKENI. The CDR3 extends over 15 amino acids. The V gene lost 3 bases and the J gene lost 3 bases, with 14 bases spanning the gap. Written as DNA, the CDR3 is TGTGCCAGCTCACCTTTGCAGGGTGGAGACTATGGCTACACCTTC. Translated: CASSPLQGGDYGYTF.

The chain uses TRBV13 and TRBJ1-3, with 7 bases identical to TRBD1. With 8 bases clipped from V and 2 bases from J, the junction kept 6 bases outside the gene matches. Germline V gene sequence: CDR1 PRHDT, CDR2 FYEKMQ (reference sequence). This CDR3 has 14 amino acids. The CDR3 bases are TGTGCCAGCTCAGAGACAGGGACTGGAAACACCATATATTTT. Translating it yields CASSETGTGNTIYF.

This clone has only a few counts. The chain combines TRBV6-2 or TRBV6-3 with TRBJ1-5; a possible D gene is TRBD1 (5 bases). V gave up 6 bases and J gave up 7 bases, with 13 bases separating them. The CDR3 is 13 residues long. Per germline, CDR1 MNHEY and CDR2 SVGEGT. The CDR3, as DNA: TGTGCCAGCAGCTTACCGGGGGTCCAGCCCCAGCATTTT. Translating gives CASSLPGVQPQHF.

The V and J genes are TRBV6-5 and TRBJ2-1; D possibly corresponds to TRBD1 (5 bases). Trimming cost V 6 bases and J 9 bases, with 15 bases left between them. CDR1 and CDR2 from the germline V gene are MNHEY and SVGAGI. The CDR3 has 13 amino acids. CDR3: CASSLTGASEQFF. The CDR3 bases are TGTGCCAGCAGCCTTACAGGTGCTTCTGAGCAGTTCTTC.

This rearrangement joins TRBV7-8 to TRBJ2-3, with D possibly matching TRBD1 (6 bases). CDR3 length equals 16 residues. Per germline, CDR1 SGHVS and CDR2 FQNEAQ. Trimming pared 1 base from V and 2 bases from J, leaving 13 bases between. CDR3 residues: CASSLGVGAPTDTQYF. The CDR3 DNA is TGTGCCAGCAGCTTAGGGGTGGGGGCGCCCACAGATACGCAGTATTTT.

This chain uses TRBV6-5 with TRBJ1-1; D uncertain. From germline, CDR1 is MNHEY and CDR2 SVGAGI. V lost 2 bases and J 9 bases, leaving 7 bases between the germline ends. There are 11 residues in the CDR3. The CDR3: CASSYREKAFF. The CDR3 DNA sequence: TGTGCCAGCAGTTACCGGGAGAAAGCTTTCTTT.

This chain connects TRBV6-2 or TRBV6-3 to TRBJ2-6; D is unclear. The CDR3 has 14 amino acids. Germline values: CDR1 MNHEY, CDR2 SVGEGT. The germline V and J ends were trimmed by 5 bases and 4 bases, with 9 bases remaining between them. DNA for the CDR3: TGTGCCAGCAGTCAGACGAGGGGGGCCAACGTCCTGACTTTC. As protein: CASSQTRGANVLTF.